The 13 T cell receptor beta chains presented below share a single source sample, sequenced in a study of spatial heterogeneity in lung cancer. TCRdb re-derived calls from the 5' RACE reads in MiXCR, one entry per CDR3 protein. The sample yields around 12,000 distinct CDR3 sequences, 5.6% seen once. No antigen has been identified for these receptors. The time point: sample taken at primary tumor resection. Study-level results: Expanded alpha and beta TCR counts within tumors tracked tumor mutation counts.

The sample here was lung tumor tissue, taken at surgery. The receptors here all came from a female donor with early-stage non-small cell lung cancer.

This clonotype has a count of ten or more. Since it is a stray read in a library aimed at alpha chains, this beta chain has a size that is not meaningful. The V gene is TRBV2, the J gene TRBJ1-2, with 8 bases aligning to TRBD1. The CDR3 has 13 residues. CDR1 is SNHLY, CDR2 FYNNEI, per germline. V dropped 7 bases and J dropped 8; count of bases not matched to a gene: 9. DNA of the CDR3: TGTGCCAGCACGGGGCAGGGGGCGGGCGGCTACACCTTC. Protein: CASTGQGAGGYTF. Full variable domain (remainder filled in from reference TRBV2 and TRBJ1-2): EPEVTQTPSHQVTQMGQEVILRCVPISNHLYFYWYRQILGQKVEFLVSFYNNEISEKSEIFDDQFSVERPDGSNFTLKIRSTKLEDSAMYFCASTGQGAGGYTFGSGTRLTVV.

In its sample, this clonotype was seen many times. Found in a library prepared for alpha chains, this beta chain is an off-target read, and its abundance has little meaning. This chain connects TRBV11-1 to TRBJ2-5; D is unresolved. CDR1 and CDR2 from the germline V gene are SGHAT and FQDESV (reference sequence). The CDR3 extends over 14 amino acids. Trimming left V 5 bases short and J 4 bases short, with 14 bases between. The CDR3 region has the DNA TGTGCCAGCAGCAAAGGGTTCAATCGAGAGACCCAGTACTTC. Amino acid sequence: CASSKGFNRETQYF.

This clonotype was seen at least ten times. Being off target in a library aimed at alpha chains, this beta chain has a size of little meaning. The chain combines TRBV4-1 with TRBJ2-5, with 9 positions matching TRBD2. The germline V gene encodes CDR1 MGHRA and CDR2 YSYEKL. The CDR3 totals 15 residues. V shed 1 base, J shed 4 bases, and the junction held 4 bases outside the gene matches. CDR3 protein: CASSQGSGGVETQYF. The CDR3 DNA reads as TGCGCCAGCAGCCAAGGTAGCGGGGGAGTAGAGACCCAGTACTTC.

In this sample, this clonotype turned up many times. This beta chain is a stray read from a library made for alpha chains; its abundance is not meaningful. The gene calls are TRBV7-9 and TRBJ2-7; D perhaps matches TRBD1 (5 bases). The CDR3 length is 14 residues. Germline values: CDR1 SEHNR, CDR2 FQNEAQ (reference sequence). Deletions cut 2 bases from V and 6 bases from J, with 14 bases between. CDR3 protein: CASSLTASRVEQYF. The CDR3 DNA is TGTGCCAGCAGCTTAACCGCGAGCAGGGTCGAGCAGTACTTC.

This clonotype was counted many times. The size of this beta chain means little, since it is a stray read in a library made for alpha chains. V and J are TRBV4-3 and TRBJ2-1; 7 nucleotides agree with TRBD1. With V trimmed by 0 bases and J by 5 bases, 13 bases remained unmatched. This CDR3 has 18 residues. From germline, CDR1 is LGHNA and CDR2 YSLEER. The CDR3 spells CASSQELNYRGRDNEQFF. CDR3 coding DNA: TGCGCCAGCAGCCAAGAACTGAATTACAGGGGTAGGGACAATGAGCAGTTCTTC.

In this sample, this clonotype turned up many times. Found in a library prepared for alpha chains, this beta chain is an off-target read, and its abundance has little meaning. The chain links TRBV29-1 to TRBJ1-2, with TRBD1 as a possible D gene (6 bases). V lost 4 bases to trimming and J lost 5 bases, with 20 bases between them. The CDR3 extends over 15 amino acids. The germline V gene has CDR1 SQVTM and CDR2 ANQGSEA. CDR3: CSVARQVGGIYGYTF. The CDR3 region has the DNA TGCAGCGTTGCCCGACAGGTCGGCGGTATTTATGGCTACACCTTC. The complete variable domain, with remaining parts taken from reference TRBV29-1 and TRBJ1-2, reads SAVISQKPSRDICQRGTSLTIQCQVDSQVTMMFWYRQQPGQSLTLIATANQGSEATYESGFVIDKFPISRPNLTFSTLTVSNMSPEDSSIYLCSVARQVGGIYGYTFGSGTRLTVV.

This clonotype came up many times. One end of the junction varies from germline; a read error may be responsible. This beta chain is a stray read from a library made for alpha chains; its abundance is not meaningful. The chain joins TRBV6-5 to TRBJ2-1; D ambiguous. CDR3 size: 12 residues. The germline V gene has CDR1 MNHEY and CDR2 SVGAGI. The CDR3 DNA reads TGTGCCAGCAGCCGCTCCAACAATGAGCAGTTCTTC. Protein sequence: CASSRSNNEQFF.

This clonotype came up many times. This beta chain represents an off-target read in a library built for alpha chains; its size is of limited meaning. The chain uses TRBV5-6 and TRBJ2-5; no reliable D call. Germline V gene lookup returns CDR1 SGHDT and CDR2 YYEEEE. This CDR3 comprises 15 residues. V lost 1 base, J lost 2 bases, and 12 bases lay in between. CDR3 sequence: CASSLSGMIQETQYF. The CDR3 DNA reads TGTGCCAGCAGCTTGTCCGGAATGATACAAGAGACCCAGTACTTC.

The sample holds many counts of this clonotype. This beta chain is off target for a library built for alpha chains, so its abundance means little. The chain employs TRBV7-9 and TRBJ1-2; unclear D gene. This CDR3 spans 15 amino acids. Trimming took off 5 bases at V and 8 bases at J, with 21 bases between the two ends. Germline CDR1 reads SEHNR; CDR2 reads FQNEAQ (reference sequence). CDR3 nucleotide sequence: TGTGCCAGCAGCCATCGTTTAGTGGGCCGATGGGGCTACACCTTC. This codes for CASSHRLVGRWGYTF.

This clonotype was detected only once. Found in a library prepared for alpha chains, this beta chain is an off-target read, and its abundance has little meaning. This rearrangement joins TRBV7-2 to TRBJ2-3, with D unclear. Germline loops: CDR1 SGHTA, CDR2 FQGNSA. CDR3 size: 13 residues. V shed 1 base and J shed 3 bases, with 5 bases lying between them. The CDR3 DNA reads as TGTGCCAGCAGCTTAGGTTTGACAGATACGCAGTATTTT. It specifies CASSLGLTDTQYF.

This clonotype has at least ten counts. The library was designed around alpha chains, so this beta chain is a stray read whose abundance carries little weight. The chain employs TRBV20-1 and TRBJ1-2; D may be TRBD1 (5 bases). Germline V gives CDR1 DFQATT, CDR2 SNEGSKA (reference sequence). The CDR3 length is 15 residues. Trimming removed 3 bases at V and 7 bases at J, with 21 bases between. The CDR3 loop reads CSASEERGRVGGYTF. In nucleotides, the CDR3 is TGCAGTGCTAGTGAAGAGCGGGGACGGGTCGGTGGCTACACCTTC.

This clonotype has at least ten counts. This beta chain slipped into a library made for alpha chains as a stray read, so its size is not meaningful. V usage is TRBV11-3 and J usage is TRBJ2-3, with 7 bases identical to TRBD2. Germline V lookup: CDR1 SGHNT, CDR2 YENEEA. Losses at the gene ends were 4 bases for V and 1 base for J; bases not matched to a gene: 5. The CDR3 runs 15 residues. The CDR3 protein is CASSSGLGRTDTQYF. Here the CDR3 DNA reads TGTGCCAGCAGCTCCGGACTAGGACGCACAGATACGCAGTATTTT.

This clonotype showed up many times. The junction shows a germline mismatch at one end, possibly a read error. Since it is a stray read in a library aimed at alpha chains, this beta chain has a size that is not meaningful. The V and J genes are TRBV6-2 or TRBV6-3 and TRBJ2-1; D may be TRBD1 (7 bases). CDR1 and CDR2 from the germline V gene are MNHEY and SVGEGT. The CDR3 has 14 residues. CDR3 bases: TGTGCCAGCAGACTACACAGGGGAGGCAATGAGCAGTCCTTC. Protein product: CASRLHRGGNEQSF.